One and the same sample provided the 19 T cell receptor beta chains below, sequenced in a study of early T cells in non-severe SARS-CoV-2 infection. TCRdb itself ran the 5' RACE reads through MiXCR, one entry per CDR3 protein. The table shows 54,000 or so distinct CDR3 sequences, with roughly 12% occurring only once. The sequenced sample was whole blood. These receptor sequences come from an adult who was a healthcare worker with PCR-confirmed SARS-CoV-2 infection or an uninfected control (not recorded which).

This clonotype occurred many times. V is TRBV4-2 and J is TRBJ1-5; D might be TRBD1 (5 bases). CDR1 is LGHNA, CDR2 YNFKEQ, per germline. The CDR3 contains 14 residues. V dropped 4 bases and J dropped 6 bases, with 13 bases sitting between them. CDR3 sequence reads: CASSPSWGGQPQHF. The CDR3, as DNA: TGTGCCAGCAGCCCCAGCTGGGGGGGTCAGCCCCAGCATTTT.

This clonotype was seen a few times. This chain joins TRBV11-2 and TRBJ1-4; maybe TRBD1 (5 bases). Germline loops: CDR1 SGHAT, CDR2 FQNNGV. V shed 4 bases and J shed 10 bases, with 19 bases lying between them. The CDR3 is 15 residues long. The CDR3 region is CASSSPSRGSSKLFF. CDR3 bases: TGTGCCAGCAGCTCCCCTAGCCGGGGCAGTTCAAAACTGTTTTTT.

This chain uses TRBV28 with TRBJ2-7, with TRBD1 identical over 9 bases. Losses at the gene ends were 5 bases for V and 2 bases for J; bases not matched to a gene: 7. The CDR3 extends over 15 amino acids. Germline CDR1 MDHEN, CDR2 SYDVKM. The CDR3 here is CASSTPGQGTYEQYF. In nucleotides, the CDR3 is TGTGCCAGCAGTACCCCGGGACAGGGTACCTACGAGCAGTACTTC.

This clonotype has at least ten counts. The chain uses TRBV7-9 and TRBJ2-7, with a possible D match to TRBD2 (7 bases). There are 14 residues in the CDR3. Germline CDR1 SEHNR, CDR2 FQNEAQ (reference sequence). Trimming shortened V by 7 bases and J by 6 bases, and 19 bases separated the two germline ends. This CDR3 is CASTINQGTIEQYF. CDR3 nucleotide sequence: TGTGCCAGCACCATCAATCAGGGGACTATCGAGCAGTACTTC.

This clonotype has just a few counts. V usage is TRBV7-9 and J usage is TRBJ1-6; 9 bases are shared with TRBD1. The junction had 6 bases not matched to a gene; V was cut back by 5 bases and J by 7 bases. CDR1 SEHNR and CDR2 FQNEAQ come from the germline V gene (reference sequence). The CDR3 length is 15 residues. CDR3 in amino acids: CASSEGQGRNSPLHF. In DNA form, the CDR3 reads TGTGCCAGCAGCGAGGGACAGGGAAGAAATTCACCCCTCCACTTT.

The V gene is TRBV2, the J gene TRBJ2-5, with TRBD2 matching 11 bases. Germline trimming cut 4 bases from V and 1 base from J; bases unmatched to any gene: 2. Germline values: CDR1 SNHLY, CDR2 FYNNEI. This CDR3 comprises 15 residues. The CDR3 DNA reads as TGTGCCAGCAGTGTCCTAGCGGGGGGCCAAGAGACCCAGTACTTC. Translation gives CASSVLAGGQETQYF. Complete variable domain (other parts from reference TRBV2 and TRBJ2-5): EPEVTQTPSHQVTQMGQEVILRCVPISNHLYFYWYRQILGQKVEFLVSFYNNEISEKSEIFDDQFSVERPDGSNFTLKIRSTKLEDSAMYFCASSVLAGGQETQYFGPGTRLLVL.

This chain connects TRBV10-3 to TRBJ2-1, with 8 bases fitting TRBD2. Germline-derived CDR1 and CDR2 are ENHRY and SYGVKD. This CDR3 contains 15 residues. J gave up 4 bases and V 4 bases, and 6 bases lay outside the gene matches. The DNA of the CDR3 is TGTGCCATCAGTGCCGGGACTAGGACTTACAATGAGCAGTTCTTC. Encoded protein: CAISAGTRTYNEQFF.

The chain combines TRBV7-6 with TRBJ2-3; no firm D call. From germline, CDR1 is SGHVS and CDR2 FNYEAQ. This CDR3 has 13 amino acids. Trimming cost V 2 bases and J 5 bases, with 8 bases left between them. The CDR3 DNA reads as TGTGCCAGCAGCTTACGGGCTGTAGATACGCAGTATTTT. It is translated as CASSLRAVDTQYF.

This sequence joins TRBV12-3 or TRBV12-4 and TRBJ1-5; possibly TRBD1 for D (5 bases). This CDR3 region has 12 residues. V was shortened by 2 bases and J by 7 bases, with 6 bases between the two germline ends. The CDR3 sequence is CASSLWGQPQHF. Here the CDR3 DNA reads TGTGCCAGCAGTTTATGGGGGCAGCCCCAGCATTTT.

In its sample, this clonotype was seen a few times. The V call is TRBV7-2, the J call TRBJ1-5, with 7 bases matching TRBD1. Germline V gene sequence: CDR1 SGHTA, CDR2 FQGNSA. V lost 4 bases to trimming and J lost 1 base; unmatched junction nucleotides: 7. CDR3 length: 16 residues. CDR3 bases: TGTGCCAGCAGCTCCTCCGACAGGGTGAGCAATCAGCCCCAGCATTTT. This encodes CASSSSDRVSNQPQHF. Full variable domain (outside the CDR3, taken from reference TRBV7-2 and TRBJ1-5): GAGVSQSPSNKVTEKGKDVELRCDPISGHTALYWYRQSLGQGLEFLIYFQGNSAPDKSGLPSDRFSAERTGGSVSTLTIQRTQQEDSAVYLCASSSSDRVSNQPQHFGDGTRLSIL.

This clonotype was seen a handful of times. This chain links TRBV6-1 with TRBJ1-1; TRBD1 matches at 9 bases. V lost 6 bases and J lost 5; bases outside the gene matches: 4. Looked up from germline, CDR1 is MNHNS and CDR2 is SASEGT. The CDR3 totals 13 residues. The CDR3 nucleotides read TGTGCCAGCAGCATCGACAGGGGGACTGAAGCTTTCTTT. Encoded protein: CASSIDRGTEAFF.

This sequence joins TRBV29-1 and TRBJ2-3; 11 bases are a match to TRBD2. The CDR3 length is 15 residues. Germline-derived CDR1 and CDR2 are SQVTM and ANQGSEA. J gave up 2 bases and V 7 bases, and 8 bases lay outside the gene matches. CDR3: CSATETSGVTDTQYF. CDR3 DNA sequence: TGCAGCGCGACCGAGACTAGCGGGGTCACAGATACGCAGTATTTT.

The gene calls are TRBV29-1 and TRBJ2-7; 7 positions agree with TRBD1. Trimming at V came to 7 bases and at J to 1 base, leaving 4 bases not matched to a gene. Germline assignment: CDR1 SQVTM and CDR2 ANQGSEA. The CDR3 totals 12 residues. CDR3: CSAGQLSYEQYF. The CDR3 coding sequence is TGCAGCGCGGGACAGTTATCCTACGAGCAGTACTTC.

The sample holds a few counts of this clonotype. The gene calls are TRBV28 and TRBJ1-4; D is possibly TRBD1 (5 bases). Deletions cut 6 bases from V and 5 bases from J, with 7 bases between. The CDR3 has 12 residues. The germline CDR1 and CDR2 sequences are MDHEN and SYDVKM. CDR3 nucleotide sequence: TGTGCCAGCAGCCACAGGAATGAAAAACTGTTTTTT. Translation gives CASSHRNEKLFF. Variable domain in full (rest from reference TRBV28 and TRBJ1-4): DVKVTQSSRYLVKRTGEKVFLECVQDMDHENMFWYRQDPGLGLRLIYFSYDVKMKEKGDIPEGYSVSREKKERFSLILESASTNQTSMYLCASSHRNEKLFFGSGTQLSVL.

On this clonotype itself: This clone may be a read error of a much larger clone one base away. The chain employs TRBV9 and TRBJ2-1; the D is unclear. Germline assignment: CDR1 SGDLS and CDR2 YYNGEE. There are 15 residues in the CDR3. V dropped 0 bases and J dropped 6 bases, with 13 bases sitting between them. CDR3 nucleotides: TGTGCCAGCAGCGTAGTCGTGAGTAGAATCAATGAGCAGTTCTTC. This gives the protein CASSVVVSRINEQFF.

The chain has TRBV2 and TRBJ1-6; TRBD1 aligns across 8 bases. The germline gives CDR1 SNHLY, CDR2 FYNNEI. The CDR3 is 14 residues long. The junction had 5 bases not matched to a gene; V was cut back by 4 bases and J by 9 bases. Here the CDR3 reads CASSGAGGRSPLHF. Written as DNA, the CDR3 is TGTGCCAGCAGTGGGGCAGGGGGCCGTTCACCCCTCCACTTT.

This clonotype was detected many times. The chain couples TRBV7-2 to TRBJ1-4; D ambiguous. The CDR3 sequence is 14 residues long. Trimming pared 8 bases from V and 6 bases from J, leaving 16 bases between. Germline V gene lookup returns CDR1 SGHTA and CDR2 FQGNSA. The CDR3 sequence: CASSFDRNYEKLFF. CDR3 sequence (DNA): TGTGCCAGCTCGTTTGATAGGAACTATGAAAAACTGTTTTTT.

This clonotype was counted only a few times. This chain joins TRBV11-2 and TRBJ2-5; D not resolved. The CDR3 consists of 14 residues. Germline V gives CDR1 SGHAT, CDR2 FQNNGV. Deletions cut 0 bases from V and 7 bases from J, with 12 bases between. The CDR3: CASSLDRTTRTQYF. The CDR3 coding sequence is TGTGCCAGCAGCTTAGATCGGACCACCCGGACCCAGTACTTC.

This clonotype was counted a few times. The chain employs TRBV20-1 and TRBJ2-2, with TRBD1 matching over 11 bases. V was pared by 3 bases and J by 5 bases, with 5 bases of the junction left unmatched. The CDR3 is 15 residues long. Germline-derived CDR1 and CDR2 are DFQATT and SNEGSKA (reference sequence). In nucleotides, the CDR3 is TGCAGTGCTAGTGGACAGGGGGCGCAGACCGGGGAGCTGTTTTTT. It encodes CSASGQGAQTGELFF.